Described below is a single T cell receptor (beta chain) sequence and its context. The count of this clone is one. Its binding antigen is unknown. No much larger clonotype is one base removed from it; base qualities were not supplied. The data were obtained in a study of blood T cell repertoires in COVID-19 (dated by TCRdb to the early 2020s). Some background on the complete study: The collaborator samples originated in the United States, Italy and Spain and spanned the acute and convalescent phases of COVID-19. The prospective study material was composed of cDNA or gDNA derived from T cells, B-cell-depleted T cells, or PBMCs. Deeply sampled blood TCRbeta repertoires from subjects exposed to, actively infected with, or recovered from COVID-19 were included in the dataset. The repertoires were released in a freely available public database intended as a resource for research on the immune response to SARS-CoV-2. The samples were drawn from the first 160 participants of the ongoing ImmuneRACE study and from about 1,200 subjects provided by 6 global collaborators. Nearly every sample came with metadata listing a de-identified subject ID, COVID-19 status, age in years and sex. HLA class I and class II types, where available, came from metadata supplied by the sample provider rather than from assay-based typing. Study-wide conclusions, independent of this receptor: The quantity of clinical and demographic metadata differed by source and by participant and was supplied without curation.

One collaborating source in Seattle enrolled patients during active infection and followed them longitudinally through the course of disease. The collaborating institutions used their own protocols to collect whole blood in K2EDTA tubes. Collaborator samples were shipped for TCRbeta analysis as frozen whole blood, isolated PBMCs, or DNA extracted from either sample type. TCRbeta CDR3 regions were amplified from genomic DNA using the immunoSEQ Assay, a bias-controlled multiplex PCR. In the paper's pipeline: The number of nucleated cells in each sample was estimated from the amplification of reference gene primers within the assay. Sequence reads were collapsed and filtered to measure the absolute abundance of every unique TCRbeta CDR3 rearrangement. For each sample, productive Simpson clonality was calculated as the square root of Simpson's diversity index across productive rearrangements. Here the immuneACCESS table is served through TCRdb, limited to in-frame sequences with V and J called. Missing clones are a known gap in these copies; in checked studies unresolved V genes cover under half, and the rest lacks a known reason. The DNA was the basis for D and trimming; V, J and clone size are from that table. The sample yields about 88,000 clones; around nine tenths were counted once. Of the sample, 15% to 20% falls within the top ten clones.

CDR1 and CDR2 were assigned from the germline V gene as SNHLY and FYNNEI. V and J are truncated by 8 bases and 3 bases respectively, leaving an intervening sequence of 23 bases. Reading from cysteine to phenylalanine, the CDR3 counts 17 amino acids. Here the CDR3 DNA is all that survives: 51 bases in frame from base 1. This clonotype was sampled from a woman in her sixties with COVID-19, enrolled during active disease. Rearrangement joined TRBV2 to TRBJ1-5; the D gene remains uncertain. Sequencing used peripheral blood. The encoded CDR3 is CASRAGKDSPNNQPQHF. At the DNA level, the sequence is TGTGCCAGCCGGGCGGGGAAGGACTCCCCGAACAATCAGCCCCAGCATTTT.